The present T cell receptor (beta chain) was sequenced within a study of post-analysis software for immune sequencing data. The authors incorporated unique molecular identifiers into the TCR beta cDNA libraries. In TCRdb, the PCR reads were re-called with MiXCR into one record per CDR3 protein. Of approximately 730,000 distinct CDR3 sequences listed, 30% are singletons. This CDR3 comprises 14 residues. Findings and caveats of the study: The study found TRBV5-6, TRBV5-1 and TRBV20-1 among about 5 TRBV segments more frequent in patients than controls.

A word on this clonotype: Its antigen is still unknown.

The sample was blood. The TCR originated in a girl between 10 and 17 years old with multiple sclerosis. The chain uses TRBV12-3 or TRBV12-4 and TRBJ2-4, with a weak D call TRBD2 (7 bases). The end of the DNA fits TRBJ2-7 better, so the J call may be wrong. CDR3: CASSFRGGYGEQYF. As DNA, the CDR3 is TGTGCCAGCAGTTTCAGGGGAGGGTACGGCGAGCAGTACTTC.